One and the same sample provided the 23 T cell receptor beta chains below, sequenced in a study of CD8+ T cells in alopecia areata. Extraction of RNA preceded its reverse transcription into cDNA, which served as the sequencing template. Profiled with immunoSEQ multiplex PCR; TCRdb holds only in-frame clones, not every one. Sampling found 200,000 to 300,000 clones, none seen once. Combined cutaneous lymph node cells underwent sorting by CD4, CD8alpha, NKG2D, NKG2ACE and additional markers. The sample consisted of CD4+ T cells sorted from a lymph node. All receptors derive from a C3H/HeJ mouse with alopecia areata. This mouse strain has H2-k as its MHC haplotype.

This clone was observed a few times. Gene names and germline refer to mouse. The sequenced part of the CDR3 DNA is TGCACCTGCAGTGCAGAGGGACTGGGGGCAAACACCGGG. Translating gives CTCSAEGLGANTG. The CDR3 in full is CTCSAEGLGANTGQLYF. V usage is TRBV1 and J usage is TRBJ2-2; TRBD2 aligns across 11 bases. The observed sequence ends 4 residues before the CDR3 terminus, with the missing tail filled in from the germline J gene. The CDR3 length is 17 residues. Germline V gives CDR1 NSQYPW, CDR2 LRSPGD (reference sequence). V lost 0 bases to trimming and J lost 0 bases; unmatched junction nucleotides: 0.

Worth noting for this clone: Mouse gene names apply. The read falls 4 residues short of the CDR3 end, and the missing part is taken from the germline J gene. The chain recombines TRBV13-1 with TRBJ2-2; 7 nucleotides align to TRBD2. Germline CDR1 NSHNY, CDR2 SYGAGN. The CDR3 sequence is 15 residues long. V lost 3 bases and J lost 2; bases outside the gene matches: 4. The CDR3: CASSARGGNTGQLYF. CDR3 DNA (partial): TGTGCCAGCAGTGCCCGTGGGGGGAACACCGGG.

A note on this clone: It may be a read error: a sequence one base away is much more abundant. Mouse germline and gene names are used. The read gets to within 4 residues of the CDR3 end, and the germline J gene fills in the rest. The genes are TRBV13-3 and TRBJ1-1, with D hard to call. The CDR3 extends over 13 amino acids. Deletions cut 0 bases from V and 4 bases from J, with 7 bases between. Germline values: CDR1 NNHDY, CDR2 SYVADS. CDR3 sequence reads: CASSDAQSTEVFF. CDR3 DNA, as far as it was read: TGTGCCAGCAGTGATGCACAGAGCACA.

In this sample, this clone turned up many times. The genes and germline here are from mouse. Read sequence stops 4 residues before the CDR3 end, and the germline J gene provides the missing end. This chain uses TRBV14 with TRBJ2-5, with D maybe TRBD1 (6 bases). The CDR3 loop spans 14 amino acids. Germline values: CDR1 SGHDT, CDR2 FRDEAV. The germline V and J ends were trimmed by 5 bases and 0 bases, with 10 bases remaining between them. This chain's CDR3 is CASRSQGNQDTQYF. CDR3 DNA (partial): TGTGCCAGCAGATCACAGGGAAACCAAGAC.

On this clone: These gene names are mouse names. The read falls 4 residues short of the CDR3 end, and the missing part is taken from the germline J gene. The chain recombines TRBV12-1 with TRBJ2-1, with 14 bases lining up with TRBD2. CDR1 and CDR2 (germline): SGHSN, HYEKVE. V lost 0 bases and J lost 2; bases outside the gene matches: 8. CDR3 size: 19 residues. Incomplete CDR3 DNA: TGTGCCAGCTCTCTCGTCCGGGACTGGGGGGGCGGTGACTATGCT. It yields the protein CASSLVRDWGGGDYA. The CDR3 reads in full as CASSLVRDWGGGDYAEQFF. The full variable domain, with the rest looked up from reference TRBV12-1 and TRBJ2-1, is DSGVVQSPRHIIKEKGGRSVLTCIPISGHSNVVWYQQTLGKELKFLIQHYEKVERDKGFLPSRFSVQQFDDYHSEMNMSALELEDSAMYFCASSLVRDWGGGDYAEQFFGPGTRLTVL.

Comment on this clone: Gene names denote mouse genes. The missing CDR3 end, 4 residues past where the read stops, is filled in from the germline J gene. This sequence joins TRBV13-1 and TRBJ1-1; a weak D match, TRBD1 (6 bases). V was clipped by 2 bases and J by 3 bases, with 11 bases between them. Germline CDR1 NSHNY, CDR2 SYGAGN. This CDR3 spans 14 amino acids. The DNA read from the CDR3 is TGTGCCAGCAGTGACCTCCGGACAGACACA. Protein sequence: CASSDLRTDT. The complete CDR3 sequence is CASSDLRTDTEVFF.

For this clone: Gene names follow the mouse nomenclature. The CDR3 end is not reached by the read, which stops 4 residues before it; the germline J gene fills it in. The J gene is TRBJ1-2, the V gene TRBV1, with TRBD1 matching 8 bases. CDR3 length: 15 amino acids. Germline loops: CDR1 NSQYPW, CDR2 LRSPGD (reference sequence). J lost 3 bases, V lost 0 bases, and 3 bases had no gene match. CDR3 region: CTCSADRGPDSDYTF. Partial CDR3 DNA: TGCACCTGCAGTGCAGACAGGGGGCCGGACTCC. Combining the CDR3 with reference TRBV1 and TRBJ1-2 gives the whole variable domain VTLLEQNPRWRLVPRGQAVNLRCILKNSQYPWMSWYQQDLQKQLQWLFTLRSPGDKEVKSLPGADYLATRVTDTELRLQVANMSQGRTLYCTCSADRGPDSDYTFGSGTRLLVI.

This clone showed up just a few times. Mouse names are used for the genes. The CDR3 is cut off 4 residues early in the read; its end comes from the germline J gene. The J gene is TRBJ1-2, the V gene TRBV1; possibly TRBD1 for D (5 bases). Germline V gene sequence: CDR1 NSQYPW, CDR2 LRSPGD (reference sequence). V lost 1 base and J 0 bases, leaving 9 bases between the germline ends. This CDR3 spans 15 amino acids. CDR3 sequence: CTCSAGGNANSDYTF. CDR3 DNA, as far as it was read: TGCACCTGCAGTGCAGGGGGCAATGCAAACTCC.

This clone was counted ten times or more. Gene names and germline refer to mouse. The read comes to an end 4 residues before the CDR3 does, leaving the germline J gene to fill in the end. Other nucleotide sequences from this sample produce the same CDR3. J is TRBJ2-5 and V is TRBV1; possible D gene TRBD1, 5 bases. V dropped 4 bases and J dropped 0 bases, with 5 bases sitting between them. The CDR3 loop spans 13 amino acids. Germline V lookup: CDR1 NSQYPW, CDR2 LRSPGD (reference sequence). The CDR3 spells CTCSGQNQDTQYF. The DNA read from the CDR3 is TGCACCTGCAGTGGACAGAACCAAGAC.

Worth noting for this clone: Gene and germline names: mouse. The read ends 4 residues shy of where the CDR3 ends; the end is completed using the germline J gene. This chain links TRBV13-1 with TRBJ1-1; tentative D call: TRBD1 (5 bases). Germline CDR1 and CDR2: NSHNY and SYGAGN. The CDR3 loop spans 12 amino acids. The part of the CDR3 DNA that was read is TGTGCCAGCAGTGATGCAGGGTCA. Encoded protein: CASSDAGS. The entire CDR3 is CASSDAGSEVFF.

As concerns this clone: The gene names given are mouse names. The read halts 4 residues ahead of the CDR3 end, with the missing end drawn from the germline J gene. This chain connects TRBV17 to TRBJ1-2, with a possible D match to TRBD1 (6 bases). Germline V gene lookup returns CDR1 MNHDT and CDR2 YYDKIL. This CDR3 is 12 amino acids long. Trimming cost V 4 bases and J 3 bases, with 6 bases left between them. CDR3 protein: CASSKGDSDYTF. The sequenced CDR3 bases are TGTGCTAGCAGTAAGGGGGACTCC.

This clone showed up just a few times. The gene names here belong to mouse. The missing CDR3 end, 4 residues past where the read stops, is filled in from the germline J gene. This chain joins TRBV13-2 and TRBJ1-1, with D unclear. The CDR3 length is 13 residues. V was trimmed by 3 bases and J by 0 bases, leaving 6 bases between them. Per the germline V gene, CDR1 is NNHNN and CDR2 is SYGAGS (reference sequence). This CDR3 is CASGVTANTEVFF. The sequenced CDR3 bases are TGTGCCAGCGGTGTCACAGCAAACACA.

This clone occurred a few times. Gene and germline names: mouse. The CDR3 end falls 4 residues outside the read, so it is completed with the germline J gene. The chain links TRBV5 to TRBJ2-1, with 9 bases aligning to TRBD2. V dropped 6 bases and J dropped 3; count of bases not matched to a gene: 3. The germline V gene has CDR1 LGHNA and CDR2 YNLKQL (reference sequence). This CDR3 spans 14 amino acids. The CDR3 loop reads CASRPGLGYAEQFF. The covered CDR3 bases are TGTGCCAGCAGGCCGGGACTGGGCTATGCT.

This clone showed up many times. Any gene name here is a mouse gene name. The read halts 4 residues ahead of the CDR3 end, with the missing end drawn from the germline J gene. The chain uses TRBV17 and TRBJ2-1; weak D call: TRBD1 (6 bases). The germline V and J ends were trimmed by 6 bases and 1 base, with 10 bases remaining between them. There are 14 residues in the CDR3. From germline, CDR1 is MNHDT and CDR2 YYDKIL. The sequenced CDR3 bases are TGTGCTAGCAGAACGGGACAAAACTATGCT. Its protein is CASRTGQNYA. From start to end, the CDR3 is CASRTGQNYAEQFF.

On this clone: Genes and germline come from the mouse. The read terminates 4 residues before the CDR3 end, so the remaining end is supplied by the germline J gene. The chain joins TRBV31 to TRBJ2-1; a weak D match, TRBD2 (7 bases). CDR1 and CDR2 (germline): GKSSPN, SITVG. Trimming pared 0 bases from V and 3 bases from J, leaving 12 bases between. This CDR3 comprises 15 residues. The CDR3 sequence is CAWSLRGGVYAEQFF. The CDR3 bases that were read are TGTGCCTGGAGTCTGAGAGGGGGGGTCTATGCT.

This clone was observed a few times. Gene names and germline match the mouse. With the read ending 4 residues before the CDR3 end, the germline J gene is used to fill in that end. The chain employs TRBV1 and TRBJ2-1; 10 bases are a match to TRBD1. This CDR3 is 14 amino acids long. CDR1 is NSQYPW, CDR2 LRSPGD, per germline (reference sequence). Trimming at V came to 5 bases and at J to 3 bases, leaving 1 base not matched to a gene. The CDR3 spells CTCSRDRGYAEQFF. The part of the CDR3 DNA that was read is TGCACCTGCAGTCGGGACAGGGGCTATGCT. The whole variable domain, filled in from reference TRBV1 and TRBJ2-1, reads VTLLEQNPRWRLVPRGQAVNLRCILKNSQYPWMSWYQQDLQKQLQWLFTLRSPGDKEVKSLPGADYLATRVTDTELRLQVANMSQGRTLYCTCSRDRGYAEQFFGPGTRLTVL.

This clone was detected a few times. Gene names denote mouse genes. The observed sequence ends 4 residues before the CDR3 terminus, with the missing tail filled in from the germline J gene. The chain carries TRBV13-3 and TRBJ1-2, with D possibly being TRBD1 (5 bases). CDR1 and CDR2 (germline): NNHDY, SYVADS. This CDR3 spans 12 amino acids. CDR3 DNA (partial): TGTGCCAGCAGTGATGAGGGGTTC. Translation: CASSDEGF. The full CDR3 protein is CASSDEGFDYTF.

This clone appeared a few times. These gene names are mouse names. The CDR3 extends 4 residues past the end of the read, so its final part is completed from the germline J gene. The chain links TRBV31 to TRBJ2-3; 10 positions agree with TRBD2. The CDR3 has 15 residues. J gave up 3 bases and V 1 base, and 4 bases lay outside the gene matches. Germline CDR1 GKSSPN, CDR2 SITVG. Partial CDR3 DNA: TGTGCCTGGAGTCCCTCTGGGGGGGCGGCAGAA. Amino acid sequence: CAWSPSGGAAE. The CDR3, in full, reads CAWSPSGGAAETLYF.

Remarks on this clone: The germline and genes are mouse ones. CDR3 in amino acids: CASGQQGRSDYTF. The CDR3 DNA, read in part, is TGTGCCAGCGGTCAACAGGGGAGGTCC. The V call is TRBV13-2, the J call TRBJ1-2, with 7 bases lining up with TRBD1. Coverage ceases 4 residues before the CDR3 finishes, and the germline J gene fills in the end. The germline CDR1 and CDR2 sequences are NNHNN and SYGAGS (reference sequence). The CDR3 has 13 residues.

This clone has more than one count but fewer than ten. Gene names follow the mouse nomenclature. The read stops 4 residues short of the end of the CDR3; the missing end is completed from the germline J gene. J is TRBJ2-7 and V is TRBV19, with 8 bases identical to TRBD1. Germline V CDR1 and CDR2: FNHDT, SITEND (reference sequence). The CDR3 spans 12 residues. The DNA read from the CDR3 is TGTGCCAGCAAGACAGGGGACGAT. It is translated as CASKTGDD. The whole CDR3 reads CASKTGDDEQYF.

This clone was detected only a few times. All gene names here are mouse names. The read ends 4 residues before the CDR3 terminus; that terminus is restored from the germline J gene. The chain links TRBV29 to TRBJ1-2, with TRBD1 identical over 7 bases. Germline assignment: CDR1 MSHET and CDR2 SYDVDS. V gave up 4 bases and J gave up 0 bases; unmatched junction bases: 2. The CDR3 covers 14 residues. Partial CDR3 DNA: TGTGCTAGCAGTTGGGGGACAGCAAACTCC. Translated: CASSWGTANS. The whole CDR3 region reads CASSWGTANSDYTF.

In regard to this clone: Gene names are the mouse ones. The part of the CDR3 DNA that was read is TGTGCCAGCAGTGAGACAGGGGCGGGTGCT. This gives the protein CASSETGAGA. From start to end, the CDR3 is CASSETGAGAEQFF. The J gene is TRBJ2-1, the V gene TRBV13-3; 8 bases are a match to TRBD1. The read comes to an end 4 residues before the CDR3 does, leaving the germline J gene to fill in the end. The CDR3 extends over 14 amino acids. Germline values: CDR1 NNHDY, CDR2 SYVADS. The ends lost 2 bases at V and 6 bases at J; junction bases unmatched: 4.

On this clone: Gene and germline names: mouse. With the read ending 4 residues before the CDR3 end, the germline J gene is used to fill in that end. V and J are TRBV13-3 and TRBJ2-3, with 12 nucleotides matching TRBD1. Germline values: CDR1 NNHDY, CDR2 SYVADS. The CDR3 is made up of 16 amino acids. Unmatched junction bases numbered 3, after V lost 0 bases and J lost 4 bases. Partial CDR3 DNA: TGTGCCAGCAGTGATGGGGGACAGGGGGCAACAGAA. Translating gives CASSDGGQGATE. The whole CDR3 protein reads CASSDGGQGATETLYF.